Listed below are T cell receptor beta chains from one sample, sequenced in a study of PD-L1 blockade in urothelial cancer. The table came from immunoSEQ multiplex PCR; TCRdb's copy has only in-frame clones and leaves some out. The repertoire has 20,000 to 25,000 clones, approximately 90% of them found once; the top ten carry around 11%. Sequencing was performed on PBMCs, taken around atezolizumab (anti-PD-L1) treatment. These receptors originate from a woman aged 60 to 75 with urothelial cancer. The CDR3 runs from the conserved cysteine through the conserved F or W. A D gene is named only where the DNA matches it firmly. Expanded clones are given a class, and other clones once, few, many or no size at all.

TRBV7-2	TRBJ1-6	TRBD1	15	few	CASSLRGGGNSPLHF	TGTGCCAGCAGCTTAAGAGGGGGCGGGAATTCACCCCTCCACTTT
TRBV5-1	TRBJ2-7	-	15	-	CASSLGAGFTYEQYF	TGCGCCAGCAGCTTGGGGGCAGGGTTTACCTACGAGCAGTACTTC
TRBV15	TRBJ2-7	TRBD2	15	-	CATSRSLAGGYEQYF	TGTGCCACCAGCAGATCGCTAGCGGGGGGCTACGAGCAGTACTTC
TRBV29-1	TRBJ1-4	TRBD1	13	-	CSAPDRGGEKLFF	TGCAGCGCTCCGGACAGGGGAGGTGAAAAACTGTTTTTT
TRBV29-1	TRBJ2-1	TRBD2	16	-	CSVTGRAPLHRNEQFF	TGCAGCGTTACGGGGAGGGCCCCGTTACATAGGAATGAGCAGTTCTTC
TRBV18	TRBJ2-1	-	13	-	CASSPVIYNEQFF	TGTGCCAGCTCACCTGTTATATACAATGAGCAGTTCTTC
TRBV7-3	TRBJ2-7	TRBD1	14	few	CASSPGQGTIEQYF	TGTGCCAGCAGCCCCGGACAGGGCACGATCGAGCAGTACTTC
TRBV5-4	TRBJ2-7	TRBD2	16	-	CASRSQASGRVYEQYF	TGTGCCAGCAGGTCACAAGCTAGCGGGAGGGTCTACGAGCAGTACTTC
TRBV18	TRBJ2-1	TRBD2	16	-	CASSPFSGGGTNEQFF	TGTGCCAGCTCACCCTTTAGCGGGGGGGGCACCAATGAGCAGTTCTTC
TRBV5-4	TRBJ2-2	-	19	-	CASSLGQLPYYTSTGELFF	TGTGCCAGCAGCTTGGGTCAACTACCATACTATACCTCCACCGGGGAGCTGTTTTTT
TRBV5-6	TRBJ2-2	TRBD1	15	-	CASSLGTGLTGELFF	TGTGCCAGCAGCTTAGGGACAGGCTTGACCGGGGAGCTGTTTTTT